This T cell receptor (beta chain) was retrieved from a study of T cell responses to AZD1222 COVID-19 vaccine. Notes on the study in general: Recipients of two AZD1222 doses showed rising Spike-specific TCR breadth and depth. Seropositivity was recorded at baseline in only a handful of AZD1222 recipients. Repertoire sampling occurred only after the peak T cell response.

Comment on this clone: The antigen is unknown. One end of the junction fails to match germline, which may point to a read error.

This CDR3 has 11 amino acids. The V gene's germline CDR1 is SQVTM and CDR2 ANQGSEA. Some clones are missing from TCRdb's copy, which holds only in-frame ones; the method was immunoSEQ multiplex PCR. The data show 150,000 to 200,000 clones, around 93% seen once. The chain combines TRBV29-1 with TRBJ2-7; D not resolved. The material sequenced was peripheral blood, taken on day 0 of AZD1222 vaccination. The sequence was obtained from an adult in good health. The CDR3 loop reads CSVEDRTGENF. In DNA, the CDR3 is TGCAGCGTTGAAGATCGAACTGGTGAGAACTTC.